A single T cell receptor beta chain is shown here with its context. Its target is unknown. It was with a sample-barcoded 5' primer and a J-beta primer mix that a second PCR of about 6 to 11 cycles was run. TCRdb redid the calling of the 5' RACE reads with MiXCR, one entry per CDR3 protein. In the table there are 890,000 or so distinct CDR3 sequences, roughly 60% of which are singletons. This CDR3 has 15 amino acids. V lost 5 bases, J lost 0 bases, and 10 bases lay in between. Germline V gives CDR1 MNHEY, CDR2 SVGEGT. This sample was included in a study of blood T cells in healthy people across ages. Study-level findings and limits: In older individuals, TCR beta diversity per million T cells was lower, falling roughly linearly with age. Unsorted PBMC input precluded a conclusive naive versus antigen-experienced comparison.

The chain is built from TRBV6-2 or TRBV6-3 and TRBJ1-4; possibly TRBD1 for D (5 bases). The sample was blood. This sequence originates from a man aged 30 to 45 in good health. The CDR3 region is CASSRGHPTNEKLFF. The CDR3 bases are TGTGCCAGCAGTCGTGGACACCCAACTAATGAAAAACTGTTTTTT.